The rows below give T cell receptor beta chains drawn from one sample of a study of T cell repertoires in cytomegalovirus infection. MiXCR, applied by TCRdb to the reads, yields one record per CDR3 protein. The sample records fewer than 1,000,000 distinct CDR3 sequences, around 32% being singletons. No antigen is known for these receptors. The source was cultured CD8+ T cells from PBMCs, collected from culture after CMV antigen stimulation. These receptors all stem from a human donor in good health (CMV status not recorded). Some clones in this sample may be carry-over from other donors' samples. CDR3s include the opening cysteine and the closing phenylalanine or tryptophan. The D gene is left open where the match is weak. Some rows have no size entry. The others give once, few or many, or a class for an expanded clone.

few	TRBD2	TRBV6-5	TRBJ2-3	CASQGVAGGLADTQYF	TGTGCCAGTCAGGGGGTTGCGGGGGGGCTGGCAGATACGCAGTATTTT
many	NA	TRBV5-5	TRBJ1-1	CASSLSDRGLNTEAFF	TGTGCCAGCAGCTTGTCGGACAGAGGCCTGAACACTGAAGCTTTCTTT
NA	NA	TRBV19	TRBJ2-2	CVSSIEGRRSRTGELFF	TGTGTCAGTAGTATAGAAGGACGCAGGTCGAGGACCGGGGAGCTGTTTTTT
NA	NA	TRBV12-3/TRBV12-4	TRBJ1-1	CASSPPLGMNTEAFF	TGTGCCAGCAGCCCTCCCTTGGGCATGAACACTGAAGCTTTCTTT
many	NA	TRBV28	TRBJ1-1	CASSLNPYSEAFF	TGTGCCAGCAGTTTAAATCCATACTCTGAAGCTTTCTTT
many	NA	TRBV6-5	TRBJ2-5	CASSYVGGTEFEETQYF	TGTGCCAGCAGTTACGTTGGGGGGACGGAGTTCGAAGAGACCCAGTACTTC
NA	NA	TRBV6-2/TRBV6-3	TRBJ1-5	CASSYPTGNQPQHF	TGTGCCAGCAGTTACCCGACCGGCAATCAGCCCCAGCATTTT
many	TRBD1	TRBV7-2	TRBJ2-2	CASSYRGRLNTGELFF	TGTGCCAGCAGCTACAGGGGCCGTTTGAACACCGGGGAGCTGTTTTTT
NA	NA	TRBV6-5	TRBJ2-1	CASSPVGGEQFF	TGTGCCAGCAGCCCCGTGGGGGGTGAGCAGTTCTTC
NA	NA	TRBV4-1	TRBJ2-3	CASSQAPEHTQYF	TGCGCCAGCAGCCAAGCGCCAGAACATACGCAGTATTTT
few	NA	TRBV6-6	TRBJ1-4	CASRFRDAGDEKLFF	TGTGCCAGCAGATTCAGGGACGCCGGGGACGAAAAACTGTTTTTT
NA	NA	TRBV9	TRBJ1-4	CASSLQGINEKLFF	TGTGCCAGCAGCCTACAGGGTATCAATGAAAAACTGTTTTTT
NA	TRBD1	TRBV19	TRBJ2-7	CASSIAAGGSYEQYF	TGTGCCAGTAGTATAGCGGCAGGGGGTTCCTACGAGCAGTACTTC
NA	TRBD1	TRBV5-1	TRBJ1-2	CASSWGQDANYGYTF	TGCGCCAGCAGCTGGGGACAGGACGCTAACTATGGCTACACCTTC
NA	TRBD2	TRBV11-1	TRBJ2-1	CASSLWAGVEQFF	TGTGCCAGCAGCTTATGGGCGGGAGTTGAGCAGTTCTTC
NA	TRBD2	TRBV6-2/TRBV6-3	TRBJ2-1	CATERGDNEQFF	TGTGCCACCGAGCGGGGGGACAATGAGCAGTTCTTC
NA	NA	TRBV5-1	TRBJ1-1	CASSPGRAVTEAFF	TGCGCCAGCAGCCCCGGACGGGCTGTCACTGAAGCTTTCTTT
NA	TRBD1	TRBV15	TRBJ1-4	CATSKGTVTNEKLFF	TGTGCCACCAGCAAAGGGACAGTGACTAATGAAAAACTGTTTTTT
few	NA	TRBV6-1	TRBJ2-1	CASREGGPGEQFF	TGTGCCAGCAGAGAAGGGGGGCCCGGTGAGCAGTTCTTC
NA	TRBD1	TRBV18	TRBJ2-7	CASQNPGQGYEQYF	TGTGCCAGCCAAAACCCGGGACAGGGCTACGAGCAGTACTTC
few	NA	TRBV19	TRBJ1-1	CASSIRRNTEAFF	TGTGCCAGTAGTATACGAAGGAACACTGAAGCTTTCTTT
many	NA	TRBV27	TRBJ1-4	CASSPDPGREKLFF	TGTGCCAGCAGTCCGGACCCGGGAAGAGAAAAACTGTTTTTT
few	NA	TRBV19	TRBJ1-4	CASSGTPNNEKLFF	TGTGCCAGTAGCGGGACTCCGAATAATGAAAAACTGTTTTTT
NA	TRBD1	TRBV12-3/TRBV12-4	TRBJ2-5	CASSRGTGTLSETQYF	TGTGCCAGCAGTCGCGGGACAGGGACGCTTTCCGAGACCCAGTACTTC
NA	TRBD1	TRBV12-3/TRBV12-4	TRBJ1-6	CASSFPGGHSPLHF	TGTGCCAGCAGTTTCCCAGGGGGACATTCACCCCTCCACTTT